The clone carrying this T cell receptor (beta chain) has more than one count but fewer than ten. Its cognate antigen is unknown. Sample-barcoded 5' priming and a J-beta primer mix drove a second PCR of roughly 6 to 12 cycles. TCRdb re-called the 5' RACE reads through MiXCR, storing one row per CDR3 protein. The table lists about 1 million distinct CDR3 sequences, more than 40% of them singletons. CDR3 size: 13 residues. CDR1 is SGDLS and CDR2 is YYNGEE in the germline V gene. V dropped 9 bases and J dropped 3; count of bases not matched to a gene: 3. This entry is derived from a study of blood T cells in healthy people across ages. Study-level points and caveats: It was the long-lived donors that had more naive CD4+ cells and higher diversity than aged donors. Older individuals had lower TCR beta diversity per million T cells (the decline was roughly linear). What prevented conclusive comparison of naive and antigen-experienced cells was that PBMCs were unsorted.

Total RNA extracted from each sample amounted to at least 6 micrograms. This chain uses TRBV9 with TRBJ2-1; 10 positions match TRBD1. The source of this sequence is a woman aged 55-70 years in good health. Material for sequencing was blood. The CDR3 sequence is CATGTGVYNEQFF. As DNA, the CDR3 is TGTGCCACCGGGACAGGGGTCTACAATGAGCAGTTCTTC.